These T cell receptor beta chains were read from a single sample in a study of blood T cell repertoires in COVID-19. Sequencing used immunoSEQ multiplex PCR; TCRdb keeps in-frame clones, though not all of them. The sample holds under 250,000 clones, around 86% seen once. Sequences were obtained from peripheral blood. The receptors shown here come from a woman in her 70s with COVID-19, enrolled during active disease. The CDR3 runs from the conserved cysteine through the conserved F or W.

v_call	j_call	cdr3_aa
TRBV5-6	TRBJ2-1	CASSFWDRVSPKFF
TRBV7-9	TRBJ1-5	CASSLGVSGINQPQHF
TRBV21-1	TRBJ2-7	CASSKRGRTGGFREQYF
TRBV29-1	TRBJ2-2	CSVEGQGIPGELFF
TRBV29-1	TRBJ2-5	CSVRQEVETQYF
TRBV11-2	TRBJ1-3	CASSPAGGNTIYF
TRBV28	TRBJ2-5	CASNPGSGRAEETQYF
TRBV30	TRBJ1-5	CAWSRGGAGTNQPQHF
TRBV28	TRBJ2-7	CASTRSGRGIHEQYF
TRBV28	TRBJ1-6	CASTDAGNNSPLHF
TRBV11-2	TRBJ2-4	CASSLRPGRVQAKNIQYF
TRBV28	TRBJ1-1	CASRVRLTNTEAFF
TRBV7-3	TRBJ1-1	CASSLLGQNTEAFF
TRBV6-1	TRBJ1-1	CASRVNTEAFF
TRBV7-2	TRBJ2-5	CASSLGPSGVRVETQYF
TRBV3-1/TRBV3-2	TRBJ2-1	CASSQAGLAGGSSYNEQFF
TRBV19	TRBJ2-3	CASSIGGSADTQYF